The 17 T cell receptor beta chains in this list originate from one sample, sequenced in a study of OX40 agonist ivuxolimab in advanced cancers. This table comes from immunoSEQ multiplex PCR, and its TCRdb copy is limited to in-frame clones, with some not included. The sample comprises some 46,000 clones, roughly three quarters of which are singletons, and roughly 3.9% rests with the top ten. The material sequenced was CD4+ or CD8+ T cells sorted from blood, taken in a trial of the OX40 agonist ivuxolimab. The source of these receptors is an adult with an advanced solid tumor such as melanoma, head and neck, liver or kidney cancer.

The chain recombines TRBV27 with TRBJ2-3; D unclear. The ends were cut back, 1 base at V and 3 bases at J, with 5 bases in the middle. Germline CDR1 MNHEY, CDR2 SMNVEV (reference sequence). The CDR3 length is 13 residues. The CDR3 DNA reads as TGTGCCAGCAGTTTATTGGGGACAGATACGCAGTATTTT. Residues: CASSLLGTDTQYF.

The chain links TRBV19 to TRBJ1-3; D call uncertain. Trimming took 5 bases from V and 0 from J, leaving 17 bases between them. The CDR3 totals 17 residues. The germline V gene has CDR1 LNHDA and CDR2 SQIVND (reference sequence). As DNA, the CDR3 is TGTGCCAGTAGTGGTCGATCAGACGCGGTCTCTGGAAACACCATATATTTT. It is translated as CASSGRSDAVSGNTIYF.

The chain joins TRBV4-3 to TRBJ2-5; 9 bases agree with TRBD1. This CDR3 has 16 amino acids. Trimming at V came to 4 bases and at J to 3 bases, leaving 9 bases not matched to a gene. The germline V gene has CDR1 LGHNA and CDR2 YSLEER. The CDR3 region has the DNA TGCGCCAGCAGCCGCGGACAGGGGCCCCTAAAAGAGACCCAGTACTTC. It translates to CASSRGQGPLKETQYF.

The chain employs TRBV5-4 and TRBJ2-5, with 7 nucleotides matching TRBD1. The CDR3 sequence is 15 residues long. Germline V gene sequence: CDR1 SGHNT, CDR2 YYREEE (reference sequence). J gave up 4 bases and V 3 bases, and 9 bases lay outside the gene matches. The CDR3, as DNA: TGTGCCAGCAGCTCCCCTAGGACAGGAGGAGAGACCCAGTACTTC. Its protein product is CASSSPRTGGETQYF.

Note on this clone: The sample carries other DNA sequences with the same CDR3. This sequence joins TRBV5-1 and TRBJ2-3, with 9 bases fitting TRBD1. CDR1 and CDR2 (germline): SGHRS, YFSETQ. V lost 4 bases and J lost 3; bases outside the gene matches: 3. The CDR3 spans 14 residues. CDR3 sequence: CASSGTGSTDTQYF. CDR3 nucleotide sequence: TGCGCCAGCAGCGGGACAGGGAGTACAGATACGCAGTATTTT.

The DNA for the CDR3 is TGTGCCAGCAGTGAAGCGGACAGGGGGGGCTACACCTTC. Translated, it gives CASSEADRGGYTF. The chain uses TRBV6-1 and TRBJ1-2, with 10 bases fitting TRBD1. Germline lookup yields CDR1 MNHNS and CDR2 SASEGT. Trimming cost V 0 bases and J 8 bases; bases outside gene matches: 0. The CDR3 sequence is 13 residues long.

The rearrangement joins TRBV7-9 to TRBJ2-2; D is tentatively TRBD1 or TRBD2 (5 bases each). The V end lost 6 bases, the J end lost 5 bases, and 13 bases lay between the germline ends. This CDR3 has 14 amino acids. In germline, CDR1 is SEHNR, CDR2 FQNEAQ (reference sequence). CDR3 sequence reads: CASSPGRRTGELFF. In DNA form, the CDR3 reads TGTGCCAGCAGTCCGGGACGGAGGACCGGGGAGCTGTTTTTT. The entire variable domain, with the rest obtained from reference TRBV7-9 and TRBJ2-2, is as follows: DTGVSQNPRHKITKRGQNVTFRCDPISEHNRLYWYRQTLGQGPEFLTYFQNEAQLEKSRLLSDRFSAERPKGSFSTLEIQRTEQGDSAMYLCASSPGRRTGELFFGEGSRLTVL.

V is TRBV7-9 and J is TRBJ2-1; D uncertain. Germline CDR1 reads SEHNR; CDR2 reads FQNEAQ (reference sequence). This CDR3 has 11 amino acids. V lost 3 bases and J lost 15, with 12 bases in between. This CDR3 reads CASSLGRGSFF. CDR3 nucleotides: TGTGCCAGCAGCTTGGGCAGAGGCTCGTTCTTC.

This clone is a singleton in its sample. The CDR3 bases are TGTGCCAGCAGTGAAAGGGGTTATGGCTACACCTTC. It yields the protein CASSERGYGYTF. This chain links TRBV2 with TRBJ1-2; a weak D match, TRBD1 (5 bases). This CDR3 comprises 12 residues. The V gene's germline CDR1 is SNHLY and CDR2 FYNNEI. The V end was cut by 2 bases, the J end by 5 bases, with 6 bases between.

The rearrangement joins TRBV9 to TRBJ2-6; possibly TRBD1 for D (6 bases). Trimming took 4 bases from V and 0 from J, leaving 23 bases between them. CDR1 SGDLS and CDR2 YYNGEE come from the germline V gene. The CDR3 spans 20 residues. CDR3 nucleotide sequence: TGTGCCAGCAGCCCCAGAGAGTTAGGGACAAGCCTCTCTGGGGCCAACGTCCTGACTTTC. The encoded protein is CASSPRELGTSLSGANVLTF.

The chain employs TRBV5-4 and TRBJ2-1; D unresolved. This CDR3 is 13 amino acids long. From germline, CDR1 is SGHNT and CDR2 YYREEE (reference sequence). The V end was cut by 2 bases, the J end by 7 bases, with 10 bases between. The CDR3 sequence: CASSLSISNEQFF. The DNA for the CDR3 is TGTGCCAGCAGCTTATCTATATCTAATGAGCAGTTCTTC.

CDR3: CASSLVAGFSNQPQHF. The CDR3 DNA is TGTGCCAGCAGCTTAGTTGCGGGGTTTAGCAATCAGCCCCAGCATTTT. The chain has TRBV7-2 and TRBJ1-5; D gene unclear. The CDR3 is 16 amino acids. Germline V lookup: CDR1 SGHTA, CDR2 FQGNSA. The ends were cut back, 1 base at V and 0 bases at J, with 10 bases in the middle.

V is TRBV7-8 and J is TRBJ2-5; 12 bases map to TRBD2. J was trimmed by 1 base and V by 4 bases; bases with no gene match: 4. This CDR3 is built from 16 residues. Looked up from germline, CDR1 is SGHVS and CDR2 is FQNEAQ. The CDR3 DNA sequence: TGTGCCAGCAGCTCCGGACTAGCGGGGACCCAAGAGACCCAGTACTTC. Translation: CASSSGLAGTQETQYF.

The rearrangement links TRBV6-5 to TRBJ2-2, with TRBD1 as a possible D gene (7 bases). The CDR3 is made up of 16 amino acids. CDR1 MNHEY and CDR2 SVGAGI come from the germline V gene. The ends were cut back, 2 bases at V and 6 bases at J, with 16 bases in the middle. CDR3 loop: CASSYPRQGGSGELFF. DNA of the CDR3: TGTGCCAGCAGTTACCCAAGACAGGGAGGTTCCGGGGAGCTGTTTTTT.

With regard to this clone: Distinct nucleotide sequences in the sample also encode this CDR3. The CDR3 nucleotides read TGTGCCTGGAGTGGGGGAGGAGGGGGGGAGCAGTTCTTC. It yields the protein CAWSGGGGGEQFF. The V gene is TRBV30, the J gene TRBJ2-1; D possibly matches TRBD1 or TRBD2 (6 bases each). The germline V gene has CDR1 GTSNPN and CDR2 SVGIG (reference sequence). V was cut by 1 base and J by 10 bases, with 14 bases left in between. The CDR3 has 13 amino acids.

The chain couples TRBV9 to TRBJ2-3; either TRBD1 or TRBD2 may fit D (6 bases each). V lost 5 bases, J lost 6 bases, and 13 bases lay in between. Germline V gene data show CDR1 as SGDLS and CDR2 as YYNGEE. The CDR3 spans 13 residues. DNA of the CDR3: TGTGCCAGCAGTAAGAGGGGGAGGGATACGCAGTATTTT. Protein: CASSKRGRDTQYF.

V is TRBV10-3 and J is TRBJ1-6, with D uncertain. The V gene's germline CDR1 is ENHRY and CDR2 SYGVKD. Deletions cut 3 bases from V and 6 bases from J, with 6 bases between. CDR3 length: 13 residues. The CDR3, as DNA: TGTGCCATCAGTGAAGGTGTTAATTCACCCCTCCACTTT. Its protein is CAISEGVNSPLHF.